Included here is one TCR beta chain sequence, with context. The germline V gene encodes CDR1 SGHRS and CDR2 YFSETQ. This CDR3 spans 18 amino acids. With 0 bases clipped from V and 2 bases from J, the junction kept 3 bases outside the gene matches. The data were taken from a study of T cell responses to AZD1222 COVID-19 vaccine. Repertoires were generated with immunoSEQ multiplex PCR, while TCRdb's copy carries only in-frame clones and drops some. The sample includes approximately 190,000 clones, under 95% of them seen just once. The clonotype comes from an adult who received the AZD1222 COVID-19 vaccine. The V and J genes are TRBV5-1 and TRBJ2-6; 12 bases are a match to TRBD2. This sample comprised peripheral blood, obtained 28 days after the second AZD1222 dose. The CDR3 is CASSLGLAGGPGANVLTF. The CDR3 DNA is TGCGCCAGCAGCTTGGGGCTAGCGGGGGGGCCTGGGGCCAACGTCCTGACTTTC.